A selection of T cell receptor beta chains follows, all from one sample in a study of technical replicates of blood from a few donors. Sequenced by immunoSEQ multiplex PCR; TCRdb stores in-frame clones only, minus some. The table shows 65,000 to 85,000 clones, with about nine tenths occurring only once. Sequenced sample: T cells isolated from PBMCs. These receptors were obtained from a human donor in good health. Each CDR3 is given without its conserved first and last residue. The order of the fields is V gene, J gene, CDR3 protein.

TRBV29-1,TRBJ2-1,SVDQGGQF
TRBV9,TRBJ2-2,ASKTGGLSNTGELF
TRBV30,TRBJ2-3,AWTLTDTQY
TRBV11-2,TRBJ2-1,ASSDLRENGNEQF
TRBV12-5,TRBJ2-1,ASGTWDNEQF
TRBV9,TRBJ2-1,ASSPGLAGTYNEQF
TRBV2,TRBJ2-7,ASSTLAGGRYEQY
TRBV5-1,TRBJ2-7,ASSLPTGYEQY
TRBV19,TRBJ2-1,ASTPGQTNEQF
TRBV10-3,TRBJ1-2,AIRTGTNANYGYT
TRBV25-1,TRBJ1-3,ASRTGVNTIY
TRBV18,TRBJ1-1,ASSLFTGYAEAF
TRBV5-1,TRBJ2-7,ASSLDRVIYEQY
TRBV19,TRBJ1-5,ASSDRPAQPQH
TRBV20-1,TRBJ2-7,SASNYEQY
TRBV7-9,TRBJ2-7,ASSAGGPKYEQY
TRBV7-3,TRBJ1-4,ASSPGMANEKLF
TRBV11-2,TRBJ2-1,ASSARERRGHNEQF
TRBV7-3,TRBJ2-7,ASSLGTHYEQY
TRBV2,TRBJ1-3,ASSEGQYSGNTIY
TRBV15,TRBJ1-1,ATSGGQGIRETEAF
TRBV11-3,TRBJ1-1,ASSKPGTGIATEAF
TRBV27,TRBJ2-1,ASCSGRQYYNEQF
TRBV11-2,TRBJ2-7,ASSLAGGPSGEQY
TRBV5-4,TRBJ2-1,ATQHSGIKNEQF
TRBV9,TRBJ2-7,ASSVGTSGIEQY
TRBV7-9,TRBJ2-1,ASSLKGGTEQF
TRBV5-1,TRBJ2-3,ASSLWDRWTDTQY
TRBV21-1,TRBJ2-5,ASSKGRGREETQY
TRBV7-3,TRBJ1-3,ASSSDRGNTIY